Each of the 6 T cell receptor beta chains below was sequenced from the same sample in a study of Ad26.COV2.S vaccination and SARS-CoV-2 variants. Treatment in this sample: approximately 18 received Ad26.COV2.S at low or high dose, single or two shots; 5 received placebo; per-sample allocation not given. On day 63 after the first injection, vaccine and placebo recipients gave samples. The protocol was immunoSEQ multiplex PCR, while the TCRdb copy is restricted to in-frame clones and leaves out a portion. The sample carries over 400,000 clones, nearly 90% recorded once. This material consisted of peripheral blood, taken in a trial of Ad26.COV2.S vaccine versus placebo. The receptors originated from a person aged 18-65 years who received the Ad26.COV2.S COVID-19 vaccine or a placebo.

CDR3 bases: TGTGCCAGCAGACGACGAGCAGACCCCACAGATACGCAGTATTTT. Amino acids: CASRRRADPTDTQYF. The gene calls are TRBV5-4 and TRBJ2-3; D ambiguous. Germline V lookup: CDR1 SGHNT, CDR2 YYREEE (reference sequence). The CDR3 is made up of 15 amino acids. Trimming left V 5 bases short and J 2 bases short, with 15 bases between.

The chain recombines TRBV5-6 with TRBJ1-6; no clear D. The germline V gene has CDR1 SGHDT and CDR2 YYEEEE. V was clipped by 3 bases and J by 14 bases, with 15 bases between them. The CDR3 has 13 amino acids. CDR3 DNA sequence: TGTGCCAGCAGCTGGGCCCCGTTGGACTCCCTCCACTTT. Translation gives CASSWAPLDSLHF.

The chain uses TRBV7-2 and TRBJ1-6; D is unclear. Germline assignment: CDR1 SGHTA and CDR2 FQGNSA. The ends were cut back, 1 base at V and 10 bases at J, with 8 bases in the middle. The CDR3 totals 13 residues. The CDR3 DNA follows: TGTGCCAGCAGCTTAGTAGGTCGGTCACCCCTCCACTTT. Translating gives CASSLVGRSPLHF.

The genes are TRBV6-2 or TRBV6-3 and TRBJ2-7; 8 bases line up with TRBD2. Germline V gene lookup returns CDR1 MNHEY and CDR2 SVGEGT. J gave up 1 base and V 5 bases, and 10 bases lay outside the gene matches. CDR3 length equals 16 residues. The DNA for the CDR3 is TGTGCCAGCAGTGGCGGGGGGCTTTTACGATCCTACGAGCAGTACTTC. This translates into CASSGGGLLRSYEQYF.

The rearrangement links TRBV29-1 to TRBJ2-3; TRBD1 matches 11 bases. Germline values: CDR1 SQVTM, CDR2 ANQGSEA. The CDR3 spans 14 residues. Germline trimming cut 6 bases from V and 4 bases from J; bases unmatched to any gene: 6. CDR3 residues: CSVDRGRLPDTQYF. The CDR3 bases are TGCAGCGTGGACAGGGGGCGCCTTCCAGATACGCAGTATTTT.

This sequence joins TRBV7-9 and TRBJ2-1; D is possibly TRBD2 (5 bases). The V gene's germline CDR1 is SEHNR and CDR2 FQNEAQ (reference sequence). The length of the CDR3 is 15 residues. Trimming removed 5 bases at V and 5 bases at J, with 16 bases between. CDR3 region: CASSRLDYLNNEQFF. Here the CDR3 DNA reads TGTGCCAGCAGCCGCCTCGACTACTTAAACAATGAGCAGTTCTTC.